This T cell receptor beta chain stems from a study of Graves' ophthalmopathy and Graves' hyperthyroidism. Regarding the study as a whole: The majority of expanded thyroid clonotypes above 0.001 frequency also occurred in blood.

Serum thyroxine and TRAb, along with clinical symptoms, thyroid ultrasound and orbital computed tomography, were what diagnosis relied on. Amplification of the TCR beta CDR3 regions used RNA transcripts (as template). The workflow started with a first-round RT-PCR run with HTBI primers and then moved on to a second-round multiplex PCR. TCRdb re-derived calls from the multiplex PCR reads in MiXCR, one entry per CDR3 protein. The sample contains roughly 500,000 distinct CDR3 sequences, approximately 15% of which appear only once. CDR3 length: 14 amino acids. V was shortened by 1 base and J by 10 bases, with 14 bases between the two germline ends. This clonotype was observed at least ten times. Its target is unknown.

This sequence was found in a young woman with Graves' ophthalmopathy. The material sequenced was blood. The chain recombines TRBV12-3 or TRBV12-4 with TRBJ1-5; TRBD1 is a possible D gene (6 bases). The CDR3 reads CASSLVTRGSPQHF. DNA for the CDR3: TGTGCCAGCAGTTTAGTCACGAGGGGGTCCCCCCAGCATTTT.